The sequence of this T cell receptor (beta chain) was determined in a study of cytomegalovirus exposure and HLA in healthy donors. General study results and limits: The study flagged roughly 150 TCR beta chains as cytomegalovirus-associated. For most TCR beta V segments, an earlier analysis put the productive rate at about 90% or about 30% of the time.

This PCR relied on a set of 60 Vbeta primers and 13 Jbeta primers. The repertoire was sequenced with immunoSEQ multiplex PCR; TCRdb's copy has only in-frame clones and lacks some. The data show about 120,000 clones, around 10% seen once. Germline loops: CDR1 SGHTA, CDR2 FQGNSA. V was trimmed by 5 bases and J by 0 bases, leaving 14 bases between them. This CDR3 has 15 amino acids. Comments on this clone: Antigen specificity is unknown.

This chain connects TRBV7-2 to TRBJ2-7; D is perhaps TRBD2 (6 bases). The sequenced sample was PBMCs. This TCR came from a man aged 30 to 45 in good health and CMV-seronegative. CDR3 in DNA: TGTGCCAGCAGCCAACAGGAGGGGAGCTCCTACGAGCAGTACTTC. It yields the protein CASSQQEGSSYEQYF.